In its sample, the clone carrying this TCR beta chain was seen a few times. The antigen is not known. Profiling relied on immunoSEQ multiplex PCR, and the TCRdb table lists in-frame clones only, not all of them. The sample holds roughly 10,000 clones, around 60% seen once. These data originate in a study of radiation and T cells in renal cell carcinoma. Study-wide results and caveats: Compared with controls, irradiated tumors showed greater TCR clonality.

Germline V CDR1 and CDR2: SGDLS, YYNGEE. With 1 base removed from V and 3 bases from J, the gap between germline ends came to 7 bases. This CDR3 has 13 residues. Indicated treatment: treatment-naive control, cytoreductive nephrectomy. Sequences were derived from tumor tissue, sampled from a patient whose treatment was nephrectomy without radiotherapy. The J gene is TRBJ1-1, the V gene TRBV9, with D unresolved. The receptor was derived from a man in his forties with renal cell carcinoma. DNA of the CDR3: TGTGCCAGCAGCGTATCCCCATACACTGAAGCTTTCTTT. It translates to CASSVSPYTEAFF.